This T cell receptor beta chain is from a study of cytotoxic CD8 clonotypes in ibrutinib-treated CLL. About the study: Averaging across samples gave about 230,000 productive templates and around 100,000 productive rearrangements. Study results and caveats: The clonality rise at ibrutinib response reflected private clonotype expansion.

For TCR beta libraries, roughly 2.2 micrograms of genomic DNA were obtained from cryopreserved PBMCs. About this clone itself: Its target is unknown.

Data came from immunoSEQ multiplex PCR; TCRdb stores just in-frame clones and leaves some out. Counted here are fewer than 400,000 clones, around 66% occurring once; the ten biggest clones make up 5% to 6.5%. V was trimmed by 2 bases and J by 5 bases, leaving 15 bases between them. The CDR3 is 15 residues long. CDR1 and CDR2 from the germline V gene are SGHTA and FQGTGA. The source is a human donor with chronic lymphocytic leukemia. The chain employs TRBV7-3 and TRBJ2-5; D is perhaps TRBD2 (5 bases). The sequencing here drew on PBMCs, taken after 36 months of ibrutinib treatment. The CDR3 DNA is TGTGCCAGCAGCTTATCCCGTTCTGAGCGGGAGACCCAGTACTTC. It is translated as CASSLSRSERETQYF.